This TCR beta chain was retrieved from a study of blood T cell repertoires in COVID-19. Overall study: Nucleic acid was either cDNA or gDNA, and it came from T cells, B-cell-depleted T cells, or PBMCs.

V trimming: 4 bases; J trimming: 12 bases; junction bases outside the gene matches: 5. CDR3 length: 13 amino acids. The germline V gene has CDR1 SGHTS and CDR2 YDEGEE. Measured with immunoSEQ multiplex PCR; TCRdb has only the in-frame clones, and not every one. The profile shows about 300,000 clones, 85% to 90% of them singletons. This sequence was found in a woman between 45 and 65 years old with COVID-19, enrolled during active disease. The specimen sequenced was peripheral blood. The chain employs TRBV5-8 and TRBJ2-4, with TRBD2 matching over 12 bases. In nucleotides, the CDR3 is TGTGCCAGCAGCCCCGGGACTAGCGGGCATCAGTACTTC. It encodes CASSPGTSGHQYF.